This T cell receptor (beta chain) was identified in a study of metastatic and nonmetastatic thyroid tumors. TCRdb reassembled clones from the PCR reads with MiXCR. This sample has around 64,000 clones; approximately 4% occur once, and the top ten carry 20% to 25%. Patients were all untreated before their thyroid surgery. Germline V gives CDR1 GTSNPN, CDR2 SVGIG (reference sequence). The ends were cut back, 0 bases at V and 6 bases at J, with 14 bases in the middle. This CDR3 region has 14 residues. This clone was counted ten times or more. The chain is built from TRBV30 and TRBJ1-2; weak D call: TRBD1 (6 bases). This TCR was recovered from a female donor with papillary thyroid cancer or a benign thyroid nodule (not recorded which). Some clones in this sample may be carry-over from other donors' samples. Sequenced input: blood. CDR3 in amino acids: CAWSVTGHRDGYTF. The CDR3 coding sequence is TGTGCCTGGAGTGTGACAGGCCACCGGGATGGCTACACCTTC.